The entry that follows covers one T cell receptor beta chain sequence. The record originates from a study of CD8+ T cells in alopecia areata. Isolation of CD4+ and CD8+ T cells from PBMCs was achieved by sorting. Reverse transcription of extracted RNA yielded cDNA, which provided the sequencing template. This table comes from immunoSEQ multiplex PCR, and its TCRdb copy is limited to in-frame clones, with some not included. Of 200,000 to 250,000 clones listed, 57% are singletons. The material was CD4+ T cells sorted from blood, obtained at week 0. The receptor comes from a human donor with alopecia areata.

The CDR3 bases are TGTGCCTGGAGTGTTTCTAGCGGAATCACAGATACGCAGTATTTT. Translating it yields CAWSVSSGITDTQYF. V and J are TRBV30 and TRBJ2-3, with TRBD2 identical over 7 bases. CDR3 size: 15 residues. The germline V gene encodes CDR1 GTSNPN and CDR2 SVGIG (reference sequence). V gave up 0 bases and J gave up 2 bases; unmatched junction bases: 5.